The clone carrying this T cell receptor (beta chain) was picked up a small number of times. Antigen unknown. These data are taken from a study of beta chain features in type 1 diabetes. Notes on the study in general: Compared to healthy donors, patients appeared to have naive, central memory and Treg TCRB repertoires that were more alike. Type 1 diabetes patients showed a moderate but significant shortening of TCRB CDR3s in all four CD4+ subsets.

Of the isolated RNA, all was reverse transcribed, and so the sequenced material was expressed TCRB transcripts. Sequenced naive, central memory and regulatory T cell samples produced an average of roughly 3.6 million reads. Assay: immunoSEQ multiplex PCR; the TCRdb copy retains only in-frame clones and omits some. The table lists 300,000 or so clones, roughly a tenth of them singletons, with around 1% in the top ten. The ends were cut back, 1 base at V and 8 bases at J, with 19 bases in the middle. The CDR3 spans 16 residues. In germline, CDR1 is KGHSH, CDR2 LQKENI. CD45RO/CCR7/CD25/CD127/CD95/CD27 separated CD4+ naive, central memory, regulatory and stem cell-like memory cells by sorting. Every sorted population was more than 98% pure.

The source material was central memory CD4+ T cells from blood. The receptor was isolated from a young man with type 1 diabetes. V is TRBV18 and J is TRBJ2-3; the D is unclear. The CDR3 bases are TGTGCCAGCTCACCACTCGGCACGGACCCCCTTTCTACGCAGTATTTT. Its translation: CASSPLGTDPLSTQYF.